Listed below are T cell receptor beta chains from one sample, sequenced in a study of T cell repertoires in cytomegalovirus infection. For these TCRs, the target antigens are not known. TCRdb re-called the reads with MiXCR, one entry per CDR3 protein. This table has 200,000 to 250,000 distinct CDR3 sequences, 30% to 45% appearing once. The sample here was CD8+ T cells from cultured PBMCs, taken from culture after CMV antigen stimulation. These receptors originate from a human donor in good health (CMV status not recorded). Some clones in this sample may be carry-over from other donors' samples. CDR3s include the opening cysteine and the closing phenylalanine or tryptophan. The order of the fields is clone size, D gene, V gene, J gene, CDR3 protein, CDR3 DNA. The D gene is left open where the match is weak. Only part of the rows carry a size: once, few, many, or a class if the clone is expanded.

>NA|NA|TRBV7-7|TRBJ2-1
CASSSPGNNEQFF
TGTGCCAGCAGCTCTCCCGGGAACAATGAGCAGTTCTTC
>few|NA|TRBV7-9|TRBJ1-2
CASSLGEGPLGYTF
TGTGCCAGCAGCTTAGGGGAGGGCCCCCTTGGCTACACCTTC
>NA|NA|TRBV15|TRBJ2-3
CATSRDQGTDTQYF
TGTGCCACCAGCAGAGACCAGGGGACGGATACGCAGTATTTT
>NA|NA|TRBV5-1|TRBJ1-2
CASSPTFNYGYTF
TGCGCCAGCAGCCCGACCTTTAACTATGGCTACACCTTC
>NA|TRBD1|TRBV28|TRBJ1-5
CASSLSGHIRQGSGTSNQPQHF
TGTGCCAGCAGTTTATCCGGACACATAAGACAGGGAAGTGGCACTAGCAATCAGCCCCAGCATTTT
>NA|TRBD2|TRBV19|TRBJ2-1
CASSMLAGSYNEQFF
TGTGCCAGTAGTATGCTAGCGGGTTCCTACAATGAGCAGTTCTTC
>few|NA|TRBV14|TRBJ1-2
CASSQQGNYGYTF
TGTGCCAGCAGCCAACAGGGGAACTATGGCTACACCTTC
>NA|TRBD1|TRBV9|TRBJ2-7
CASSGGTGNSYEQYF
TGTGCCAGCAGCGGCGGGACAGGGAACAGCTACGAGCAGTACTTC
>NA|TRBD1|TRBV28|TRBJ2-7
CASSTPGQAIYEQYF
TGTGCCAGCAGCACGCCGGGACAGGCGATCTACGAGCAGTACTTC
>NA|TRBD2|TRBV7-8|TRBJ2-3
CASSLFGRSTDTQYF
TGTGCCAGCAGCTTATTCGGGAGGTCGACAGATACGCAGTATTTT
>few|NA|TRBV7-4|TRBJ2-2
CASSLAGTVNTGELFF
TGTGCCAGCAGCTTAGCCGGGACGGTGAACACCGGGGAGCTGTTTTTT
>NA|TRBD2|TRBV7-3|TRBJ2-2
CASRTSAGGLTGELFF
TGTGCCAGCAGGACCTCAGCGGGAGGCCTCACCGGGGAGCTGTTTTTT
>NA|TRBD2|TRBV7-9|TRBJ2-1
CASSPRSSGGHHNEQFF
TGTGCCAGCAGCCCCCGTTCTAGCGGGGGGCACCACAATGAGCAGTTCTTC
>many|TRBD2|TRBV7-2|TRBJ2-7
CASSLTRAGGSYEQYF
TGTGCCAGCAGCTTAACACGAGCGGGAGGGTCCTACGAGCAGTACTTC
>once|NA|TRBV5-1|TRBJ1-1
CASSHRPGEAFF
TGCGCCAGCAGCCACCGGCCTGGAGAAGCTTTCTTT
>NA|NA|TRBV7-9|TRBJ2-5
CASRGTAETQYF
TGTGCCAGCAGAGGAACCGCGGAGACCCAGTACTTC
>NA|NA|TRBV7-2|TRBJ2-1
CASSLGTNYEQFF
TGTGCCAGCAGCTTAGGCACTAACTATGAGCAGTTCTTC
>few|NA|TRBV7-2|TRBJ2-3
CASSDRGAGVQDTQYF
TGTGCCAGCAGCGATAGGGGGGCGGGAGTTCAAGATACGCAGTATTTT
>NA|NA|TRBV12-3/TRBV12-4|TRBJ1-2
CASSLGTRIYPLWTYGYTF
TGTGCCAGCAGTTTAGGGACCCGGATCTACCCTCTTTGGACCTATGGCTACACCTTC
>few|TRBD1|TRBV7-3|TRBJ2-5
CASSSRTGTASQETQYF
TGTGCCAGCAGCTCAAGAACCGGGACAGCCAGCCAAGAGACCCAGTACTTC
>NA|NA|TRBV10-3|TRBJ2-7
CAIRDPRSTSEQYF
TGTGCCATCAGGGACCCCCGATCAACCAGCGAGCAGTACTTC
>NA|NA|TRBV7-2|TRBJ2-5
CASSYFPGQAGETQYF
TGTGCCAGCAGCTATTTTCCGGGACAAGCGGGCGAGACCCAGTACTTC
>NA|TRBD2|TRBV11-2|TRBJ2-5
CARSLDHSSGRVGTQYF
TGTGCCAGAAGCTTAGATCACTCGAGCGGGAGGGTGGGGACCCAGTACTTC
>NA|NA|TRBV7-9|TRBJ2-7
CASSLVGWEQYF
TGTGCCAGCAGCTTAGTGGGTTGGGAGCAGTACTTC
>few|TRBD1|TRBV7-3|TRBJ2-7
CASSLNAGTGGTYEQYF
TGTGCCAGCAGCTTAAACGCCGGGACAGGGGGCACCTACGAGCAGTACTTC
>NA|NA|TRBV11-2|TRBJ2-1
CASTLQKTYNEQFF
TGTGCCAGCACCCTACAGAAAACCTACAATGAGCAGTTCTTC
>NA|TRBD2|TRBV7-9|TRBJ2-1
CASSPSERGGENEQFF
TGTGCCAGCAGCCCCTCGGAGCGGGGGGGCGAAAATGAGCAGTTCTTC
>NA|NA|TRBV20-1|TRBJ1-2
CSARGEGLYGYTF
TGCAGTGCTAGAGGGGAAGGGCTCTATGGCTACACCTTC
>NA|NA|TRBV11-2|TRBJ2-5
CASSLVGGLGQKETQYF
TGTGCCAGCAGCTTAGTTGGGGGACTGGGGCAAAAAGAGACCCAGTACTTC
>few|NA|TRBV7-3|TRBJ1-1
CASSRGSGDTEAFF
TGTGCCAGCAGCCGAGGCTCCGGAGACACTGAAGCTTTCTTT
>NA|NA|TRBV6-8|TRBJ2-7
CASSSGPPATYEQYF
TGTGCCAGCAGTTCGGGCCCTCCGGCCACCTACGAGCAGTACTTC
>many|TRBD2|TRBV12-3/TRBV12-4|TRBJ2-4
CASSLGLAGGRGNIQYF
TGTGCCAGCAGTTTAGGGCTAGCGGGGGGGCGGGGAAACATTCAGTACTTC
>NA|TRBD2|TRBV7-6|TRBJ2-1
CASSSLAGGPYNEQFF
TGTGCCAGCAGCTCCTTAGCGGGAGGGCCTTACAATGAGCAGTTCTTC
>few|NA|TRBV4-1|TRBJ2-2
CASSAGTANTGELFF
TGCGCCAGCAGTGCCGGGACGGCGAACACCGGGGAGCTGTTTTTT
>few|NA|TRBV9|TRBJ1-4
CASSVAPTNEKLFF
TGTGCCAGCAGCGTAGCCCCAACTAATGAAAAACTGTTTTTT
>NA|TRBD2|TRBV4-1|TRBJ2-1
CASSQDVSGGASEQFF
TGCGCCAGCAGCCAAGATGTGAGCGGGGGGGCGTCTGAGCAGTTCTTC
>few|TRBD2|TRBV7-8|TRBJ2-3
CASSLGGLAESSYTQYF
TGTGCCAGCAGCTTAGGCGGACTAGCGGAAAGCAGTTATACGCAGTATTTT
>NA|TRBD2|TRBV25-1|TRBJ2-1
CASSETWEREGYNEQFF
TGTGCCAGCAGTGAGACGTGGGAGCGGGAGGGCTACAATGAGCAGTTCTTC
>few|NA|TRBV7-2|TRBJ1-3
CASSSPSGPGNTIYF
TGTGCCAGCAGCTCGCCGTCCGGGCCCGGAAACACCATATATTTT
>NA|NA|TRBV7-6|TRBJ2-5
CASSLVNQEETQYF
TGTGCCAGCAGCTTAGTAAACCAAGAAGAGACCCAGTACTTC
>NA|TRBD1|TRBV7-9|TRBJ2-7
CASSQPGQGNYEQYF
TGTGCCAGCAGCCAACCGGGACAGGGAAACTACGAGCAGTACTTC
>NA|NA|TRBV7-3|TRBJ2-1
CASSPQGSEQFF
TGTGCCAGCAGCCCCCAGGGGAGTGAGCAGTTCTTC
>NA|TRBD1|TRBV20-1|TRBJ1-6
CSARQGLTSPLHF
TGCAGTGCTCGACAGGGGCTTACTTCACCCCTCCACTTT
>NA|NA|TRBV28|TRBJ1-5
CASSSGPYSNQPQHF
TGTGCCAGCAGTTCAGGTCCGTATAGCAATCAGCCCCAGCATTTT
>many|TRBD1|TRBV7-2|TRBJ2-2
CASSFGQGGLQRRELFF
TGTGCCAGCAGCTTCGGACAGGGTGGACTTCAGAGGAGGGAGCTGTTTTTT
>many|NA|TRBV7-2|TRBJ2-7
CASSSYPGPSYEQYF
TGTGCCAGCAGTTCGTACCCTGGACCATCCTACGAGCAGTACTTC
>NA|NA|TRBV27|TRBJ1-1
CASRPDTMNTEAFF
TGTGCCAGCAGGCCGGACACCATGAACACTGAAGCTTTCTTT
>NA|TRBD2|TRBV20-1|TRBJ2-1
CSARDLQRDLGTHYNEQFF
TGCAGTGCTAGAGATCTCCAGCGGGATTTAGGGACCCACTACAATGAGCAGTTCTTC
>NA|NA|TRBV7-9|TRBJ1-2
CASSTTGSGYGYTF
TGTGCCAGCAGCACGACAGGATCTGGATATGGCTACACCTTC
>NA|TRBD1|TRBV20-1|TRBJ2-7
CSARQGQLSYEQYF
TGCAGTGCGCGACAGGGGCAGTTATCCTACGAGCAGTACTTC
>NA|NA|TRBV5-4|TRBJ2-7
CASSLGQRTYEQYF
TGTGCCAGCAGCTTGGGACAGAGAACCTACGAGCAGTACTTC
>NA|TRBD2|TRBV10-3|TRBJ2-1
CAITSGSGRNSDEQFF
TGTGCCATCACTTCGGGTAGCGGGAGAAATAGCGATGAGCAGTTCTTC
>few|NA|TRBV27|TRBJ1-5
CASSPFWGSNQPQHF
TGTGCCAGCAGTCCCTTTTGGGGTAGCAATCAGCCCCAGCATTTT
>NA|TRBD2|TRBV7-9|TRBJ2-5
CASSYLTSDQETQYF
TGTGCCAGCAGTTATCTAACTAGCGACCAAGAGACCCAGTACTTC